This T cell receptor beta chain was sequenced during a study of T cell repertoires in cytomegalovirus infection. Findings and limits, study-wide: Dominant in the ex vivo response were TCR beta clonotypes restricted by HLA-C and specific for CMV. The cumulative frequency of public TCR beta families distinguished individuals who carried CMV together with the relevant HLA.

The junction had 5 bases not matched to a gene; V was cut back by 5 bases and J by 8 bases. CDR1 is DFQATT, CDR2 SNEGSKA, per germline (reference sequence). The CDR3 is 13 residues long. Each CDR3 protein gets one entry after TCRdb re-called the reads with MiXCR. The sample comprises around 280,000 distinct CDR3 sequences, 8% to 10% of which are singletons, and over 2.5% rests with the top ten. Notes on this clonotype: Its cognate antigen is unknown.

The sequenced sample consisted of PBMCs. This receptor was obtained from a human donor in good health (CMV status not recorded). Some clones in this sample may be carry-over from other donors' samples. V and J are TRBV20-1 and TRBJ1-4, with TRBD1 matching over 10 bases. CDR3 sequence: CSAETGGEEKLFF. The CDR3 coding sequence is TGCAGTGCTGAGACAGGGGGCGAGGAAAAACTGTTTTTT.